The 12 T cell receptor beta chains below all came from one sample that was sequenced in a study of cytomegalovirus exposure and HLA in healthy donors. The PCR had 60 Vbeta and 13 Jbeta primers. Generated by immunoSEQ multiplex PCR, the TCRdb table keeps only in-frame clones and is missing some. Of about 200,000 clones in the sample, about 83% were seen once. The sample taken for sequencing was PBMCs. The receptors derive from a man between 40 and 49 years old in good health and CMV-seropositive.

Comments on this clone: A junction boundary mismatches the germline segment, possibly from a read error. The V gene is TRBV5-1, the J gene TRBJ2-6, with TRBD1 identical over 8 bases. The CDR3 is 18 amino acids. CDR1 is SGHRS and CDR2 is YFSETQ in the germline V gene. CDR3 coding DNA: TGCGCCAGCAGCTCTCCAAGACAGGGGCGCGCTGGGGCCAACGGCCTGACTTTC. This sequence encodes CASSSPRQGRAGANGLTF.

V gene TRBV6-4 combines with J gene TRBJ1-1, with 10 bases matching TRBD1. This CDR3 is built from 14 residues. J was trimmed by 9 bases and V by 4 bases; bases with no gene match: 8. CDR1 and CDR2 from the germline V gene are MRHNA and SNTAGT. This CDR3 reads CASSAEPGQGKAFF. In DNA form, the CDR3 reads TGTGCCAGCAGTGCCGAACCGGGACAGGGGAAAGCTTTCTTT.

This clone came up a few times. J is TRBJ2-5 and V is TRBV5-6; 8 bases match TRBD2. The CDR3 has 17 amino acids. V shed 1 base, J shed 5 bases, and the junction held 13 bases outside the gene matches. The V gene's germline CDR1 is SGHDT and CDR2 YYEEEE. The CDR3 DNA reads as TGTGCCAGCAGCTTGAGGGGACTAGGGGCCGTTCGGGAGACCCAGTACTTC. Translated: CASSLRGLGAVRETQYF.

The J gene is TRBJ2-7, the V gene TRBV4-3, with TRBD1 matching over 8 bases. In germline, CDR1 is LGHNA, CDR2 YSLEER. The CDR3 has 15 residues. The V gene end was trimmed by 2 bases and the J gene end by 3 bases; junction bases not matched to a gene: 6. In nucleotides, the CDR3 is TGCGCCAGCAGCCAACTGAGGACAGGGATCTACGAGCAGTACTTC. It codes for CASSQLRTGIYEQYF.

This chain links TRBV28 with TRBJ1-5, with D possibly being TRBD1 (6 bases). V was pared by 4 bases and J by 3 bases, with 22 bases between. CDR1 and CDR2 from the germline V gene are MDHEN and SYDVKM. The CDR3 has 18 residues. Here the CDR3 DNA reads TGTGCCAGCAGTTCCCTCGAACACCCCACAGGGACCAATCAGCCCCAGCATTTT. Translated, it gives CASSSLEHPTGTNQPQHF.

This chain links TRBV15 with TRBJ2-2; possibly TRBD2 for D (6 bases). Trimming stripped 8 bases from V and 1 base from J, with 8 bases between. This CDR3 region has 13 residues. Germline-derived CDR1 and CDR2 are LNHNV and YYDKDF (reference sequence). The CDR3 loop reads CATEEGNTGELFF. For the CDR3, the DNA is TGTGCCACCGAGGAGGGGAACACCGGGGAGCTGTTTTTT.

This rearrangement joins TRBV19 to TRBJ1-1; possibly TRBD1 for D (6 bases). V lost 5 bases, J lost 5 bases, and 15 bases lay in between. This CDR3 comprises 14 residues. Germline CDR1 LNHDA, CDR2 SQIVND (reference sequence). The CDR3 bases are TGTGCCAGTAGTGGTCGGGGGGCGAGGACTGAAGCTTTCTTT. This codes for CASSGRGARTEAFF.

Concerning this clone itself: An end of the junction differs from the germline gene, which may be a read error. This chain connects TRBV7-6 to TRBJ2-1; TRBD1 might be the D (5 bases). This CDR3 has 14 residues. Germline assignment: CDR1 SGHVS and CDR2 FNYEAQ. In nucleotides, the CDR3 is TGTGCCAGCAGCTTACGGACATCCTTCAATGAGCAGTTCTTC. It translates to CASSLRTSFNEQFF.

CDR3 coding DNA: TGTGCCAGCAGAGAGGGAGAGACCCAGTACTTC. Its protein product is CASREGETQYF. V is TRBV7-9 and J is TRBJ2-5; D is perhaps TRBD2 (5 bases). This CDR3 comprises 11 residues. Trimming left V 6 bases short and J 4 bases short, with 6 bases between. Germline CDR1 is SEHNR and CDR2 is FQNEAQ (reference sequence).

This chain uses TRBV6-1 with TRBJ1-1, with a possible D match to TRBD1 (6 bases). This CDR3 contains 15 residues. Germline V CDR1 and CDR2: MNHNS, SASEGT. Between the trimmed V and J ends, which lost 7 bases and 1 base, there was a span of 16 bases. The CDR3 region has the DNA TGTGCCAGCAACGACAGGACCCTGGGGAACACTGAAGCTTTCTTT. Protein: CASNDRTLGNTEAFF.

The J gene is TRBJ1-1, the V gene TRBV6-4; TRBD1 matches at 7 bases. The germline CDR1 and CDR2 sequences are MRHNA and SNTAGT. With V trimmed by 7 bases and J by 2 bases, 7 bases remained unmatched. This CDR3 contains 14 residues. CDR3 nucleotides: TGTGCCAGCAAGTTCGACAGGGATAACACTGAAGCTTTCTTT. Encoded protein: CASKFDRDNTEAFF.

This clone has only one observation. The V gene is TRBV6-5, the J gene TRBJ1-1; D is unresolved. CDR3 length: 13 amino acids. Trimming took 6 bases from V and 0 from J, leaving 8 bases between them. Germline V gives CDR1 MNHEY, CDR2 SVGAGI. CDR3 bases: TGTGCCAGCAGCCCCGGTCTGAACACTGAAGCTTTCTTT. Its protein product is CASSPGLNTEAFF.